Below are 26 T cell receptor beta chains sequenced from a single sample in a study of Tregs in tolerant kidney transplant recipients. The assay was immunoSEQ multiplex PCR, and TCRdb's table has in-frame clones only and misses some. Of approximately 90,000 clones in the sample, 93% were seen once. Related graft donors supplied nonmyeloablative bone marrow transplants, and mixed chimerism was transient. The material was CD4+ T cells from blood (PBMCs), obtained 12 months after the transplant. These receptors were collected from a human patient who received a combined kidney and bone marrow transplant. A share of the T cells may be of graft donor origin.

The CDR3 loop reads CASRRGDRTLQETQYF. The CDR3 DNA reads as TGTGCCAGCAGGAGGGGCGACAGGACCCTACAAGAGACCCAGTACTTC. This chain links TRBV2 with TRBJ2-5, with D tentatively TRBD1 (6 bases). Germline assignment: CDR1 SNHLY and CDR2 FYNNEI. Trimming took off 6 bases at V and 2 bases at J, with 19 bases between the two ends. There are 16 residues in the CDR3.

The CDR3 spells CAWSVHLDTGELFF. CDR3 coding DNA: TGTGCCTGGAGTGTACACCTGGACACCGGGGAGCTGTTTTTT. V and J are TRBV30 and TRBJ2-2; no definite D call. The germline gives CDR1 GTSNPN, CDR2 SVGIG (reference sequence). The ends were cut back, 0 bases at V and 3 bases at J, with 8 bases in the middle. The length of the CDR3 is 14 residues.

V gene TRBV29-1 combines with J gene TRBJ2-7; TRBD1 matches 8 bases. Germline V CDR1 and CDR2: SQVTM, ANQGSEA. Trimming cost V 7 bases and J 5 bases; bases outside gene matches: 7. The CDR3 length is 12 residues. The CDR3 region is CSANRGIDEQYF. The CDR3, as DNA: TGCAGCGCCAACAGGGGGATCGACGAGCAGTACTTC.

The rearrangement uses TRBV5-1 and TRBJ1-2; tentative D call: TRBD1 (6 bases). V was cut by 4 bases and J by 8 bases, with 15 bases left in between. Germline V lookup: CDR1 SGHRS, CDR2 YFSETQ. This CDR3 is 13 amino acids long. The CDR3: CASSPNREYGYTF. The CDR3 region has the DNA TGCGCCAGCAGCCCTAACAGGGAATACGGCTACACCTTC.

This CDR3 reads CASSLFWTDTYEQYF. The CDR3 region has the DNA TGTGCCAGCAGCTTATTTTGGACAGATACCTACGAGCAGTACTTC. This chain joins TRBV11-2 and TRBJ2-7; D is perhaps TRBD1 (6 bases). The CDR3 sequence is 15 residues long. Germline V gene lookup returns CDR1 SGHAT and CDR2 FQNNGV. Trimming cost V 2 bases and J 2 bases, with 13 bases left between them.

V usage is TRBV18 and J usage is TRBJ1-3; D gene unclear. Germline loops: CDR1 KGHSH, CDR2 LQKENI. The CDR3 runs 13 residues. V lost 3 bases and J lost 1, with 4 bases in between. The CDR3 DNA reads TGTGCCAGCTCACCCGAGTCTGGAAACACCATATATTTT. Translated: CASSPESGNTIYF.

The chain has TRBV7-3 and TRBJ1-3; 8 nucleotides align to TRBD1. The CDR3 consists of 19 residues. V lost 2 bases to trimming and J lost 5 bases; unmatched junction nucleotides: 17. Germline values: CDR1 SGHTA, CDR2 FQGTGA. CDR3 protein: CASSLWLCGTGGLRNTIYF. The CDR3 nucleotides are TGTGCCAGCAGCTTATGGCTTTGTGGAACAGGGGGTTTACGAAACACCATATATTTT. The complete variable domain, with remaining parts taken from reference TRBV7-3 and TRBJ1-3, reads GAGVSQTPSNKVTEKGKYVELRCDPISGHTALYWYRQSLGQGPEFLIYFQGTGAADDSGLPNDRFFAVRPEGSVSTLKIQRTERGDSAVYLCASSLWLCGTGGLRNTIYFGEGSWLTVV.

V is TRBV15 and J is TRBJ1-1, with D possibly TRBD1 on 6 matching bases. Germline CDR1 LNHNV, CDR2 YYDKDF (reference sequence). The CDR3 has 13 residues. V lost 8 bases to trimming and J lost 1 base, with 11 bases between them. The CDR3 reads CATRTGKNTEAFF. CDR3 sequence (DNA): TGTGCCACCCGAACAGGGAAGAACACTGAAGCTTTCTTT.

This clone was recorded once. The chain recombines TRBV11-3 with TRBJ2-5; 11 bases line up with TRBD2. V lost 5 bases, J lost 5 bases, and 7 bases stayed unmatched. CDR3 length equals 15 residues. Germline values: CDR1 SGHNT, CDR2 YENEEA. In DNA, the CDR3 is TGTGCCAGCAGCGGGCGACTAGCGGGGAAGGAGACCCAGTACTTC. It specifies CASSGRLAGKETQYF.

The CDR3 sequence: CASSSYGQAQSDTQYF. The CDR3 nucleotides are TGTGCCAGCAGCTCCTACGGACAGGCGCAATCAGATACGCAGTATTTT. V usage is TRBV11-3 and J usage is TRBJ2-3, with 7 positions matching TRBD1. Germline V gene data show CDR1 as SGHNT and CDR2 as YENEEA. J lost 4 bases, V lost 4 bases, and 11 bases had no gene match. The CDR3 sequence is 16 residues long.

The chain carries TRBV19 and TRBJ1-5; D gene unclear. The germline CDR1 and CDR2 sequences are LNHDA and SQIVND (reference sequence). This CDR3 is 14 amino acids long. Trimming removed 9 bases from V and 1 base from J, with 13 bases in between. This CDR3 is CASNEFRSNQPQHF. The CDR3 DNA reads TGTGCCAGCAATGAGTTCAGGAGCAATCAGCCCCAGCATTTT.

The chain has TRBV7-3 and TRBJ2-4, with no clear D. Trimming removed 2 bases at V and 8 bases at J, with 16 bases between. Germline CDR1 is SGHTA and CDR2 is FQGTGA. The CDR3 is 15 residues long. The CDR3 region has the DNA TGTGCCAGCAGCTTAGGCCCCCACACGAAAGACATTCAGTACTTC. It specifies CASSLGPHTKDIQYF.

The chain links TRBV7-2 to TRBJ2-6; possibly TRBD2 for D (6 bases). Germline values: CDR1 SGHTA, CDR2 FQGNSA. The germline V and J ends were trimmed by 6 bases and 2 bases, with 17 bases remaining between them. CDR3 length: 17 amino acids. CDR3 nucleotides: TGTGCCAGCAGGAAGTGGGGGGACGGGGCTGGGGCCAACGTCCTGACTTTC. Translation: CASRKWGDGAGANVLTF.

The CDR3 protein is CASSPQAGAPYEQYF. CDR3 bases: TGCGCCAGCAGCCCTCAAGCGGGAGCCCCCTACGAGCAGTACTTC. The genes are TRBV5-1 and TRBJ2-7, with 8 bases matching TRBD2. The CDR3 sequence is 15 residues long. The germline V gene has CDR1 SGHRS and CDR2 YFSETQ. J was trimmed by 2 bases and V by 4 bases; bases with no gene match: 8.

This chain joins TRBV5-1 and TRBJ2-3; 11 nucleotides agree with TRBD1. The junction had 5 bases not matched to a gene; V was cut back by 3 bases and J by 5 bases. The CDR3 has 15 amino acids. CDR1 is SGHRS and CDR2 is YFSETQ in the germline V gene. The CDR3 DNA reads TGCGCCAGCAGCTGGGACAGGGGGTGGAAAGATACGCAGTATTTT. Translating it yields CASSWDRGWKDTQYF.

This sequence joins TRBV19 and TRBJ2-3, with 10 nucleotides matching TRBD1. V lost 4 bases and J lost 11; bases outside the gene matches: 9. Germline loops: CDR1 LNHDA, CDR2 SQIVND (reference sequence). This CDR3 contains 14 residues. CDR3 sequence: CASSTPGTGVLQYF. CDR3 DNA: TGTGCCAGTAGTACCCCCGGGACAGGGGTTCTGCAGTATTTT.

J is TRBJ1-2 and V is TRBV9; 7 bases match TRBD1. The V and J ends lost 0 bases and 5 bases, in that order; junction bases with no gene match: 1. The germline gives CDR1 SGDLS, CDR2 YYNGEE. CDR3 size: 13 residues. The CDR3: CASSVGQGYGYTF. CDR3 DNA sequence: TGTGCCAGCAGCGTAGGACAGGGATATGGCTACACCTTC. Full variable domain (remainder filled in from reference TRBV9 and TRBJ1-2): DSGVTQTPKHLITATGQRVTLRCSPRSGDLSVYWYQQSLDQGLQFLIQYYNGEERAKGNILERFSAQQFPDLHSELNLSSLELGDSALYFCASSVGQGYGYTFGSGTRLTVV.

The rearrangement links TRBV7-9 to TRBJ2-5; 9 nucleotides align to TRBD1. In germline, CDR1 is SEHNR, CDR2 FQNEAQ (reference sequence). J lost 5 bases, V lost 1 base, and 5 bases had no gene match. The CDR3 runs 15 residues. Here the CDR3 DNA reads TGTGCCAGCAGCTTAGTCACAGGGGGCGCGGAGACCCAGTACTTC. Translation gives CASSLVTGGAETQYF.

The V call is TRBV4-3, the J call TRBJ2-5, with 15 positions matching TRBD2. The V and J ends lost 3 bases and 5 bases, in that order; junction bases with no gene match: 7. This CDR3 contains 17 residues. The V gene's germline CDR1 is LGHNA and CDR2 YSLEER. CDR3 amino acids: CASSQRTSGRAGETQYF. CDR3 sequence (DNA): TGCGCCAGCAGCCAGCGGACTAGCGGGAGGGCCGGGGAGACCCAGTACTTC.

DNA of the CDR3: TGTGCCAGCAGCTTAATACAGGGGGCGAATTCACCCCTCCACTTT. It encodes CASSLIQGANSPLHF. The V gene is TRBV11-1, the J gene TRBJ1-6; 9 bases agree with TRBD1. CDR1 is SGHAT and CDR2 is FQDESV in the germline V gene (reference sequence). V was pared by 2 bases and J by 7 bases, with 3 bases of the junction left unmatched. This CDR3 is built from 15 residues.

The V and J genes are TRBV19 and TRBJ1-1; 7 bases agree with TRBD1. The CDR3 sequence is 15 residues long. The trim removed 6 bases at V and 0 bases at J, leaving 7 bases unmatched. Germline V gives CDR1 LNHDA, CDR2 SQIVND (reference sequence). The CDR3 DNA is TGTGCCAGTAGACGGAACAGGGGATTGAACACTGAAGCTTTCTTT. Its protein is CASRRNRGLNTEAFF.

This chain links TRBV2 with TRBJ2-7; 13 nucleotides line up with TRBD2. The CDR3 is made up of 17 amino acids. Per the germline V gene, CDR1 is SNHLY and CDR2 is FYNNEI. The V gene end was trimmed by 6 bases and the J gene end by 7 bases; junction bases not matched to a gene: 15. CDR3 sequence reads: CASSPRWGTSGTEEQYF. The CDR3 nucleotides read TGTGCCAGCAGCCCCCGATGGGGGACTAGCGGGACGGAAGAGCAGTACTTC.

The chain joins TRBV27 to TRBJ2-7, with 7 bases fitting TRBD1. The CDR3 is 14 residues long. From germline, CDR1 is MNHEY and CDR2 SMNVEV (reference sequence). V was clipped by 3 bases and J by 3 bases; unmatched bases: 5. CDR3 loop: CASSFWAGGYEQYF. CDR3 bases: TGTGCCAGCAGTTTTTGGGCAGGGGGCTACGAGCAGTACTTC.

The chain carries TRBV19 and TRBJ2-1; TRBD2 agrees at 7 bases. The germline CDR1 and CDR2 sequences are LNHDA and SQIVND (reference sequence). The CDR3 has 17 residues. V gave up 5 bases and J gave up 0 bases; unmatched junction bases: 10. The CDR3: CASSPPRASGSYNEQFF. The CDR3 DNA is TGTGCCAGTAGTCCCCCGCGGGCTAGCGGCTCCTACAATGAGCAGTTCTTC.

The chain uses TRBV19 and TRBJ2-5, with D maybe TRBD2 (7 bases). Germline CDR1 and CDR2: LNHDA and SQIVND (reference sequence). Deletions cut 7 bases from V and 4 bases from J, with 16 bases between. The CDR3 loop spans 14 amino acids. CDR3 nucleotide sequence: TGTGCCAGTATGGTAGGGGGGGGTTCAGAGACCCAGTACTTC. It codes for CASMVGGGSETQYF.

The CDR3 spells CASSQETAMNTEAFF. DNA of the CDR3: TGTGCCAGCAGCCAAGAGACAGCGATGAACACTGAAGCTTTCTTT. This sequence joins TRBV4-2 and TRBJ1-1; D is perhaps TRBD1 (5 bases). CDR1 and CDR2 from the germline V gene are LGHNA and YNFKEQ. The CDR3 extends over 15 amino acids. V was trimmed by 0 bases and J by 0 bases, leaving 8 bases between them.